The T cell receptor beta chain under discussion was sequenced for a study of cytomegalovirus exposure and HLA in healthy donors. Study overall: For the 300 to 400 genotyped donors, about 81% fell within the Caucasian-associated ancestry cluster.

This clone was counted a single time. PCR primers comprised 60 Vbeta and 13 Jbeta primers. Data came from immunoSEQ multiplex PCR; TCRdb stores just in-frame clones and leaves some out. The profile covers about 130,000 clones, with approximately 84% appearing a single time and 3% to 4% taken by the ten largest. Material for sequencing was PBMCs. The clonotype was recovered from a young man in good health and CMV-seropositive.

The CDR3: CSASYTNEQFF. The CDR3 DNA reads as TGCAGTGCTAGCTATACCAATGAGCAGTTCTTC. The rearrangement uses TRBV20-1 and TRBJ2-1; D gene unclear. The CDR3 consists of 11 residues. The V end was cut by 3 bases, the J end by 6 bases, with 6 bases between. CDR1 and CDR2 from the germline V gene are DFQATT and SNEGSKA (reference sequence).